This T cell receptor beta chain was recovered during a study of T cell responses to AZD1222 COVID-19 vaccine. The CDR3 has 13 residues. CDR1 is MNHEY, CDR2 SMNVEV, per germline (reference sequence). Trimming removed 5 bases at V and 7 bases at J, with 15 bases between. The assay was immunoSEQ multiplex PCR, and TCRdb's table has in-frame clones only and misses some. The repertoire includes roughly 140,000 clones, 80% to 95% of them detected once, and 3% to 3.5% sits in the top ten. This clone was recorded once. This rearrangement joins TRBV27 to TRBJ2-7, with D perhaps matching TRBD2 (6 bases). Sequenced here: peripheral blood, sampled 28 days after the second AZD1222 dose. The source of this sequence is an adult who received the AZD1222 COVID-19 vaccine. CDR3 amino acids: CASSPARAGEQYF. The DNA for the CDR3 is TGTGCCAGCAGTCCCGCCCGGGCGGGGGAGCAGTACTTC.